Listed here is a single T cell receptor beta chain. Its specificity is unknown. The library labeled individual cDNA molecules by adding unique molecular identifiers to them. TCRdb independently ran MiXCR on the RACE reads; one entry per CDR3 protein. Among 75,000 to 90,000 distinct CDR3 sequences, over 9% were seen once, and the ten largest hold more than 1.1%. This sample was included in a study of human T cells and chemical hapten exposure. About the study: Upper-back patches of 0.01% DPC were read at 6 days.

Time point denoted: patch test 1, 2 weeks after DPC sensitization. The treatment was: therapeutic diphenylcyclopropenone sensitization with weekly scalp DPC. CDR3 size: 14 residues. V was pared by 6 bases and J by 1 base, with 12 bases between. General study findings and limits: There were significantly more large CDR3 similarity clusters among expanded TCRs than among controls.

The clonotype originates from a woman in her fifties or sixties with alopecia areata. Some clones in this sample may be carry-over from other donors' samples. J is TRBJ1-1 and V is TRBV12-3 or TRBV12-4; D gene unclear. The specimen comprised whole blood, sampled in connection with sensitization to the hapten diphenylcyclopropenone (DPC). The chain's CDR3 is CASRPLQGNTEAFF. The CDR3 DNA reads as TGTGCCAGCAGACCACTACAAGGGAACACTGAAGCTTTCTTT.